Below are 30 T cell receptor beta chains sequenced from a single sample in a study of cytomegalovirus exposure and HLA in healthy donors. Using immunoSEQ multiplex PCR, the repertoire was profiled, and TCRdb retains in-frame clones only, with some absent. The data contain some 150,000 clones, about 86% of them singletons. The sequenced material came from PBMCs. These receptors were obtained from a woman between 18 and 30 years old in good health and CMV-seropositive.

The V gene is TRBV7-2, the J gene TRBJ2-7; the D gene is possibly TRBD1 (6 bases). This CDR3 comprises 14 residues. Trimming left V 5 bases short and J 2 bases short, with 13 bases between. Germline V gene lookup returns CDR1 SGHTA and CDR2 FQGNSA. CDR3 DNA sequence: TGTGCCAGCAGCCCAAGGCAGGGGACCTACGAGCAGTACTTC. Its translation: CASSPRQGTYEQYF.

The chain employs TRBV6-5 and TRBJ2-1; TRBD2 matches 8 bases. This CDR3 contains 14 residues. After removal of 0 bases from V and 5 bases from J, the junction contained 0 bases not matched to a gene. Germline CDR1 MNHEY, CDR2 SVGAGI. DNA for the CDR3: TGTGCCAGCAGTTACTCGACTAGCGACAATGAGCAGTTCTTC. Residues: CASSYSTSDNEQFF.

This clone is a singleton in its sample. The chain uses TRBV30 and TRBJ1-1; no reliable D call. Per the germline V gene, CDR1 is GTSNPN and CDR2 is SVGIG (reference sequence). The germline V and J ends were trimmed by 0 bases and 0 bases, with 8 bases remaining between them. CDR3 length: 14 amino acids. CDR3 in DNA: TGTGCCTGGAGTGTAGGTAGCCTGAACACTGAAGCTTTCTTT. Translated: CAWSVGSLNTEAFF.

This chain uses TRBV29-1 with TRBJ2-3; TRBD1 agrees at 8 bases. Looked up from germline, CDR1 is SQVTM and CDR2 is ANQGSEA. The V gene end was trimmed by 7 bases and the J gene end by 0 bases; junction bases not matched to a gene: 6. CDR3 length: 14 residues. The DNA for the CDR3 is TGCAGCGCCCCGGGACAGGTTAGCACAGATACGCAGTATTTT. This gives the protein CSAPGQVSTDTQYF.

J is TRBJ2-2 and V is TRBV5-1, with 12 bases that match TRBD2. Germline-derived CDR1 and CDR2 are SGHRS and YFSETQ. The V and J ends lost 4 bases and 1 base, in that order; junction bases with no gene match: 5. The CDR3 is 17 amino acids. The DNA for the CDR3 is TGCGCCAGCAGCCCACTAGCGGGAGGCCTGAACACCGGGGAGCTGTTTTTT. This sequence encodes CASSPLAGGLNTGELFF.

CDR3 nucleotides: TGCGCCAGCAGCCAAGATTGGACTAGCGGGAGACTCTACGAGCAGTACTTC. Protein product: CASSQDWTSGRLYEQYF. The chain joins TRBV4-1 to TRBJ2-7; 13 bases fit TRBD2. Germline CDR1 is MGHRA and CDR2 is YSYEKL. This CDR3 has 17 amino acids. Trimming took 0 bases from V and 3 from J; bases not matched to a gene: 5.

The count of this clone is one. This chain uses TRBV25-1 with TRBJ1-4; D is unclear. V lost 1 base to trimming and J lost 4 bases, with 4 bases between them. The V gene's germline CDR1 is MGHDK and CDR2 SYGVNS. CDR3 size: 13 residues. In DNA form, the CDR3 reads TGTGCCAGCAGTGAATCTAGTAATGAAAAACTGTTTTTT. The encoded protein is CASSESSNEKLFF.

The J gene is TRBJ1-3, the V gene TRBV29-1; D is possibly TRBD1 (5 bases). This CDR3 comprises 13 residues. Trimming took off 4 bases at V and 4 bases at J, with 11 bases between the two ends. Looked up from germline, CDR1 is SQVTM and CDR2 is ANQGSEA. CDR3 sequence (DNA): TGCAGCGTTGTAAAGGGGTACGGAAACACCATATATTTT. This encodes CSVVKGYGNTIYF.

Only a few counts were recorded for this clone. The rearrangement joins TRBV4-2 to TRBJ1-6; D unresolved. Germline V gives CDR1 LGHNA, CDR2 YNFKEQ. CDR3 size: 17 residues. Trimming took off 0 bases at V and 0 bases at J, with 9 bases between the two ends. Here the CDR3 DNA reads TGTGCCAGCAGCCAAGATGGGCAGAGCTCCTATAATTCACCCCTCCACTTT. Residues: CASSQDGQSSYNSPLHF.

This clone was seen a handful of times. V usage is TRBV11-2 and J usage is TRBJ2-2, with 9 positions matching TRBD1. The CDR3 has 14 amino acids. V was clipped by 5 bases and J by 6 bases; unmatched bases: 4. Germline V gene data show CDR1 as SGHAT and CDR2 as FQNNGV. CDR3 DNA: TGTGCCAGCAGCCTACAGGGGGCGGCCGGGGAGCTGTTTTTT. It is translated as CASSLQGAAGELFF.

This sequence joins TRBV28 and TRBJ1-2; possibly TRBD1 for D (5 bases). The ends were cut back, 6 bases at V and 4 bases at J, with 12 bases in the middle. Germline CDR1 and CDR2: MDHEN and SYDVKM. The CDR3 covers 13 residues. CDR3 in amino acids: CASRETGSYGYTF. CDR3 nucleotides: TGTGCCAGCAGGGAAACAGGCTCCTATGGCTACACCTTC.

The chain employs TRBV19 and TRBJ1-2; no definite D call. The CDR3 is 13 amino acids. Germline V gene lookup returns CDR1 LNHDA and CDR2 SQIVND (reference sequence). Between the trimmed V and J ends, which lost 3 bases and 2 bases, there was a span of 7 bases. CDR3 bases: TGTGCCAGTAGTATGGAGAAGAACTATGGCTACACCTTC. Translated: CASSMEKNYGYTF.

This clone turned up a few times. The chain has TRBV9 and TRBJ2-1, with TRBD1 as a possible D gene (6 bases). CDR3 length: 12 amino acids. Between the trimmed V and J ends, which lost 2 bases and 9 bases, there was a span of 9 bases. Germline CDR1 SGDLS, CDR2 YYNGEE. The CDR3 nucleotides are TGTGCCAGCAGCGTTGGGGGCGTTGAGCAGTTCTTC. Its protein is CASSVGGVEQFF.

This clone has a single count. The V and J genes are TRBV7-6 and TRBJ1-1; TRBD1 agrees at 12 bases. Trimming took 5 bases from V and 5 from J; bases not matched to a gene: 12. This CDR3 is built from 17 residues. CDR1 and CDR2 from the germline V gene are SGHVS and FNYEAQ. For the CDR3, the DNA is TGTGCCAGCAGCCAAAGGGGACAGGGGGCTTTCGTTACTGAAGCTTTCTTT. Its translation is CASSQRGQGAFVTEAFF.

The chain joins TRBV5-1 to TRBJ1-2; the match to TRBD1 covers 12 bases. The CDR3 consists of 15 residues. V lost 3 bases to trimming and J lost 3 bases; unmatched junction nucleotides: 3. Germline CDR1 and CDR2: SGHRS and YFSETQ. The CDR3 spells CASSSGQGAYYGYTF. The CDR3 coding sequence is TGCGCCAGCAGCTCGGGACAGGGGGCTTACTATGGCTACACCTTC. Using reference TRBV5-1 and TRBJ1-2 for the parts outside the CDR3, the full variable domain is KAGVTQTPRYLIKTRGQQVTLSCSPISGHRSVSWYQQTPGQGLQFLFEYFSETQRNKGNFPGRFSGRQFSNSRSEMNVSTLELGDSALYLCASSSGQGAYYGYTFGSGTRLTVV.

The chain couples TRBV27 to TRBJ2-1; 7 bases line up with TRBD2. V lost 6 bases to trimming and J lost 6 bases; unmatched junction nucleotides: 14. The CDR3 sequence is 16 residues long. The V gene's germline CDR1 is MNHEY and CDR2 SMNVEV (reference sequence). The DNA for the CDR3 is TGTGCCAGCAGGACAAAGTGGCGGGAGTGGGGCAATGAGCAGTTCTTC. Protein: CASRTKWREWGNEQFF.

This chain connects TRBV4-3 to TRBJ1-1; 9 bases agree with TRBD1. This CDR3 contains 18 residues. V lost 0 bases to trimming and J lost 0 bases; unmatched junction nucleotides: 8. Germline assignment: CDR1 LGHNA and CDR2 YSLEER. In DNA, the CDR3 is TGCGCCAGCAGCCAAGATTTACAGGGGGCGCGTCTGAACACTGAAGCTTTCTTT. Protein: CASSQDLQGARLNTEAFF.

The CDR3 protein is CASSLSFGLSDGEAFF. The CDR3 region has the DNA TGCGCCAGCAGCTTGTCATTCGGACTGTCCGACGGTGAAGCTTTCTTT. The genes are TRBV5-1 and TRBJ1-1; no definite D call. Germline values: CDR1 SGHRS, CDR2 YFSETQ. V was cut by 1 base and J by 7 bases, with 20 bases left in between. The CDR3 length is 16 residues.

Regarding this clone: A single base separates this from a much larger clone, so it may be a read error. This CDR3 is also generated by other DNA sequences in the sample. V usage is TRBV28 and J usage is TRBJ2-7; no firm D call. Between the trimmed V and J ends, which lost 5 bases and 1 base, there was a span of 3 bases. The CDR3 spans 11 residues. Germline-derived CDR1 and CDR2 are MDHEN and SYDVKM. The CDR3 sequence is CASSQSYEQYF. CDR3 sequence (DNA): TGTGCCAGCAGTCAATCCTACGAGCAGTACTTC.

This clone was seen once. This rearrangement joins TRBV11-2 to TRBJ1-6, with no clear D. The CDR3 length is 14 residues. Trimming took off 2 bases at V and 6 bases at J, with 8 bases between the two ends. CDR1 is SGHAT, CDR2 FQNNGV, per germline. The CDR3 reads CASSLSGGNSPLHF. The CDR3 DNA reads as TGTGCCAGCAGCTTAAGCGGCGGTAATTCACCCCTCCACTTT.

This rearrangement joins TRBV27 to TRBJ2-1; 9 nucleotides line up with TRBD2. V lost 7 bases, J lost 5 bases, and 12 bases stayed unmatched. CDR3 length: 16 amino acids. The V gene's germline CDR1 is MNHEY and CDR2 SMNVEV (reference sequence). CDR3 nucleotides: TGTGCCAGCAACCGTAGAGGAGCGGGAGGTAACAATGAGCAGTTCTTC. This translates into CASNRRGAGGNNEQFF.

The rearrangement uses TRBV30 and TRBJ1-5; D is ambiguous. Trimming stripped 2 bases from V and 3 bases from J, with 17 bases between. CDR3 length equals 16 residues. Germline loops: CDR1 GTSNPN, CDR2 SVGIG (reference sequence). CDR3 region: CAWSSSPQSFNQPQHF. The CDR3 bases are TGTGCCTGGAGTTCGTCTCCCCAGTCCTTCAATCAGCCCCAGCATTTT.

This chain connects TRBV7-8 to TRBJ2-2; 11 nucleotides align to TRBD2. Looked up from germline, CDR1 is SGHVS and CDR2 is FQNEAQ. J gave up 3 bases and V 2 bases, and 11 bases lay outside the gene matches. The CDR3 consists of 19 residues. The CDR3 loop reads CASSLRRLAGYTDTGELFF. Written as DNA, the CDR3 is TGTGCCAGCAGCTTACGGAGACTAGCGGGATATACGGACACCGGGGAGCTGTTTTTT.

The chain carries TRBV6-5 and TRBJ1-1, with D unclear. The CDR3 has 14 amino acids. Deletions cut 0 bases from V and 1 base from J, with 6 bases between. Per germline, CDR1 MNHEY and CDR2 SVGAGI. The CDR3 sequence: CASSYSFRNTEAFF. Here the CDR3 DNA reads TGTGCCAGCAGTTACTCGTTTAGGAACACTGAAGCTTTCTTT.

The V and J genes are TRBV29-1 and TRBJ2-1; possible D gene TRBD1, 5 bases. This CDR3 has 13 residues. The germline gives CDR1 SQVTM, CDR2 ANQGSEA. Trimming shortened V by 7 bases and J by 4 bases, and 14 bases separated the two germline ends. The CDR3 nucleotides are TGCAGCGCTTCAAAGGGGCCGTACAATGAGCAGTTCTTC. Translated, it gives CSASKGPYNEQFF.

The chain combines TRBV5-6 with TRBJ1-2; tentative D call: TRBD1 (6 bases). This CDR3 contains 14 residues. Trimming shortened V by 4 bases and J by 2 bases, and 12 bases separated the two germline ends. CDR1 and CDR2 from the germline V gene are SGHDT and YYEEEE. The CDR3 protein is CASSQTGLNYGYTF. The CDR3 DNA reads TGTGCCAGCAGCCAGACAGGTCTAAACTATGGCTACACCTTC.

The V call is TRBV5-1, the J call TRBJ2-3, with D perhaps TRBD1 (5 bases). V shed 3 bases and J shed 0 bases, with 11 bases lying between them. CDR1 and CDR2 from the germline V gene are SGHRS and YFSETQ. The CDR3 spans 15 residues. CDR3 region: CASSSQGLSTDTQYF. Here the CDR3 DNA reads TGCGCCAGCAGCTCTCAGGGCCTTAGCACAGATACGCAGTATTTT.

The chain links TRBV27 to TRBJ2-3; D may be TRBD1 (5 bases). Trimming shortened V by 8 bases and J by 3 bases, and 18 bases separated the two germline ends. CDR1 MNHEY and CDR2 SMNVEV come from the germline V gene (reference sequence). The CDR3 runs to 15 residues. CDR3 sequence: CASCRIGRGTDTQYF. CDR3 DNA sequence: TGTGCCAGCTGCAGGATAGGTAGGGGTACAGATACGCAGTATTTT.

The V call is TRBV11-2, the J call TRBJ2-3; 11 nucleotides agree with TRBD2. Germline lookup yields CDR1 SGHAT and CDR2 FQNNGV. The ends lost 6 bases at V and 4 bases at J; junction bases unmatched: 15. The CDR3 is 18 residues long. This chain's CDR3 is CASRFRPIAGGFSDTQYF. The CDR3 DNA reads TGTGCCAGCAGATTTCGGCCGATAGCGGGGGGGTTTTCAGATACGCAGTATTTT.

The genes are TRBV6-5 and TRBJ1-4, with a weak D call TRBD1 (5 bases). V lost 0 bases and J 10 bases, leaving 15 bases between the germline ends. CDR1 is MNHEY, CDR2 SVGAGI, per germline. CDR3 size: 15 residues. The CDR3 is CASSYSSGWAGKLFF. The CDR3 region has the DNA TGTGCCAGCAGTTACTCTTCAGGGTGGGCAGGAAAACTGTTTTTT.